The following is a T cell receptor (beta chain) sequence with its context. The V segment lost 3 bases and the J segment 4 bases; nucleotides outside the gene matches: 6. The CDR3 is 16 amino acids. CDR1 and CDR2 from the germline V gene are MNHNY and SVGAGI (reference sequence). The data were taken from a study of CD8+ T cells in alopecia areata. Following RNA extraction, reverse transcription yielded cDNA that acted as the sequencing template. Assay used: immunoSEQ multiplex PCR; TCRdb lists only in-frame clones, some missing. The profile covers 61,000 or so clones, with 90% to 97% appearing a single time and roughly 24% taken by the ten largest.

The sample consisted of CD8+ T cells sorted from blood, taken at week 0. This TCR came from a human donor with alopecia areata. The chain combines TRBV6-6 with TRBJ2-3; 11 bases match TRBD2. The CDR3 bases are TGTGCCAGCAGTTATCCGGGACTAGCGGAACCAGATACGCAGTATTTT. It codes for CASSYPGLAEPDTQYF.